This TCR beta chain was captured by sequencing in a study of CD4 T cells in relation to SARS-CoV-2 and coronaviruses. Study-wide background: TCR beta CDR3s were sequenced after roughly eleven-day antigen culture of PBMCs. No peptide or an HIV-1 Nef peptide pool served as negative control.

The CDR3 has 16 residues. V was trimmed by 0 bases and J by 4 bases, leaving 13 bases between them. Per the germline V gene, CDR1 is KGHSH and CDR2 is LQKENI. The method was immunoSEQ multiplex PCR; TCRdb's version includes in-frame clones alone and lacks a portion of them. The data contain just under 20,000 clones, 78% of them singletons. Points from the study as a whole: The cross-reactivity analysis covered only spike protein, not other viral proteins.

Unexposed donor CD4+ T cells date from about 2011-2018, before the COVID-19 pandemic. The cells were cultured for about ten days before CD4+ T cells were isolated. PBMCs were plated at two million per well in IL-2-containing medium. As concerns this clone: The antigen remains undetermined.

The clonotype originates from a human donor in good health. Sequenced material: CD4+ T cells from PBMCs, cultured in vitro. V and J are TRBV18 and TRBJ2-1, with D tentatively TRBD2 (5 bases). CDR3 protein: CASSPPYGGGYNEQFF. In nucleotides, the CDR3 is TGTGCCAGCTCACCACCATACGGCGGCGGGTACAATGAGCAGTTCTTC.